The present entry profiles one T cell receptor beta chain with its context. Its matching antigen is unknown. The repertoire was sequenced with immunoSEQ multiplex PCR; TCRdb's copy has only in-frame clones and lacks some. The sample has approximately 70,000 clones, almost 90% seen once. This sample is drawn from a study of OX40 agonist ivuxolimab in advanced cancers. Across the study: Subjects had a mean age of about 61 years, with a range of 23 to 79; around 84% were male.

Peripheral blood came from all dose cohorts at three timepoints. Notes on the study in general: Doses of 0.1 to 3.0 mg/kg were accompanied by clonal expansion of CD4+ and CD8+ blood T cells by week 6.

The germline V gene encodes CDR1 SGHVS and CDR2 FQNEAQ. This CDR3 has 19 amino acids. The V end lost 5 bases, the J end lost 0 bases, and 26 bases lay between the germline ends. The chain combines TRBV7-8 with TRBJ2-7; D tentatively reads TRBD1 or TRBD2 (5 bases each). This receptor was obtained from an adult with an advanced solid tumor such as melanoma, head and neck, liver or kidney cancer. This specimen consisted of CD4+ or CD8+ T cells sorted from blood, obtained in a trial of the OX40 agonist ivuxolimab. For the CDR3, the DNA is TGTGCCAGCAGCCCCCGGGACGGCCGGTTTAATTCGAGCTCCTACGAGCAGTACTTC. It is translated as CASSPRDGRFNSSSYEQYF.